The 16 T cell receptor beta chains given below trace back to one sample, sequenced in a study of shared clonotypes between healthy human individuals. The repertoire was sequenced with immunoSEQ multiplex PCR; TCRdb's copy has only in-frame clones and lacks some. The sample records hundreds of thousands of clones, 95% to 97% being singletons. Terminally differentiated effector memory CD45RA+ cells were excluded by CCR7 positive selection of CD45RO-negative cells. Sequencing input: naive CD8+ T cells sorted from blood. These receptors were taken from a woman aged 25 to 39 in good health.

Concerning this clone: Within the sample, other DNA sequences also encode this same CDR3. V and J are TRBV19 and TRBJ1-5; D may be TRBD1 (6 bases). The CDR3 extends over 14 amino acids. Germline-derived CDR1 and CDR2 are LNHDA and SQIVND (reference sequence). V was cut by 4 bases and J by 0 bases, with 7 bases left in between. The CDR3 nucleotides read TGTGCCAGTAGTAACAGGGATAGCAATCAGCCCCAGCATTTT. Amino acids: CASSNRDSNQPQHF.

The chain employs TRBV5-6 and TRBJ2-7, with TRBD2 matching 7 bases. The V and J ends lost 3 bases and 6 bases, in that order; junction bases with no gene match: 3. The V gene's germline CDR1 is SGHDT and CDR2 YYEEEE. There are 12 residues in the CDR3. CDR3 DNA sequence: TGTGCCAGCAGCTCTGCGGGGGTCGAGCAGTACTTC. It encodes CASSSAGVEQYF.

The chain has TRBV14 and TRBJ2-2, with 12 bases that match TRBD2. The CDR3 runs to 15 residues. V dropped 4 bases and J dropped 5; count of bases not matched to a gene: 2. Germline values: CDR1 SGHDN, CDR2 FVKESK. The CDR3 nucleotides are TGTGCCAGCAGCCCACTAGCGGGGGGAACCGGGGAGCTGTTTTTT. It yields the protein CASSPLAGGTGELFF.

This chain connects TRBV13 to TRBJ1-1; TRBD1 is a possible D gene (6 bases). The CDR3 has 14 amino acids. V was cut by 0 bases and J by 7 bases, with 12 bases left in between. Per germline, CDR1 PRHDT and CDR2 FYEKMQ (reference sequence). CDR3: CASSLGNTGSEAFF. The CDR3 DNA sequence: TGTGCCAGCAGCTTAGGGAACACAGGGAGTGAAGCTTTCTTT. Combining the CDR3 with reference TRBV13 and TRBJ1-1 gives the whole variable domain AAGVIQSPRHLIKEKRETATLKCYPIPRHDTVYWYQQGPGQDPQFLISFYEKMQSDKGSIPDRFSAQQFSDYHSELNMSSLELGDSALYFCASSLGNTGSEAFFGQGTRLTVV.

The chain couples TRBV28 to TRBJ2-1, with 8 bases identical to TRBD1. With 2 bases clipped from V and 7 bases from J, the junction kept 7 bases outside the gene matches. Germline values: CDR1 MDHEN, CDR2 SYDVKM. This CDR3 has 15 residues. CDR3 protein: CASSLRTGTPNEQFF. The CDR3 bases are TGTGCCAGCAGTTTACGGACAGGGACGCCAAATGAGCAGTTCTTC.

This chain joins TRBV28 and TRBJ2-1; 9 bases line up with TRBD1. The J segment lost 1 base and the V segment lost 3 bases, leaving 1 base of the junction unmatched. Looked up from germline, CDR1 is MDHEN and CDR2 is SYDVKM. The CDR3 spans 15 residues. CDR3 in DNA: TGTGCCAGCAGTTTCGGGACAGGGTCCTACAATGAGCAGTTCTTC. It translates to CASSFGTGSYNEQFF.

This clone was found once. The chain employs TRBV2 and TRBJ1-4; D is ambiguous. Germline CDR1 reads SNHLY; CDR2 reads FYNNEI. The CDR3 length is 14 residues. Trimming left V 4 bases short and J 8 bases short, with 14 bases between. CDR3 in DNA: TGTGCCAGCAGTGGGTTTGATAGGAAGGAAAAACTGTTTTTT. Translation gives CASSGFDRKEKLFF. The whole variable domain, remainder taken from reference TRBV2 and TRBJ1-4, is EPEVTQTPSHQVTQMGQEVILRCVPISNHLYFYWYRQILGQKVEFLVSFYNNEISEKSEIFDDQFSVERPDGSNFTLKIRSTKLEDSAMYFCASSGFDRKEKLFFGSGTQLSVL.

The J gene is TRBJ1-2, the V gene TRBV28, with 8 bases fitting TRBD1. The CDR3 consists of 14 residues. CDR1 and CDR2 from the germline V gene are MDHEN and SYDVKM. Losses at the gene ends were 1 base for V and 6 bases for J; bases not matched to a gene: 4. This CDR3 is CASSLSRTGNGYTF. CDR3 bases: TGTGCCAGCAGTTTATCCCGGACAGGGAATGGCTACACCTTC.

The gene calls are TRBV2 and TRBJ2-7, with TRBD1 matching over 9 bases. Germline V gene lookup returns CDR1 SNHLY and CDR2 FYNNEI. The V and J ends lost 8 bases and 3 bases, in that order; junction bases with no gene match: 11. CDR3 length: 15 residues. CDR3 region: CASSLGDREIYEQYF. The CDR3 DNA sequence: TGTGCCAGCTCCCTGGGGGACAGGGAGATCTACGAGCAGTACTTC.

The chain uses TRBV18 and TRBJ1-2, with a possible D match to TRBD1 (6 bases). This CDR3 is built from 14 residues. With 0 bases removed from V and 4 bases from J, the gap between germline ends came to 9 bases. Germline CDR1 is KGHSH and CDR2 is LQKENI. CDR3 sequence: CASSPPAGAYGYTF. The CDR3 DNA reads as TGTGCCAGCTCACCACCGGCAGGGGCCTATGGCTACACCTTC. Using reference TRBV18 and TRBJ1-2 for the parts outside the CDR3, the full variable domain is NAGVMQNPRHLVRRRGQEARLRCSPMKGHSHVYWYRQLPEEGLKFMVYLQKENIIDESGMPKERFSAEFPKEGPSILRIQQVVRGDSAAYFCASSPPAGAYGYTFGSGTRLTVV.

V gene TRBV4-1 combines with J gene TRBJ2-7, with D possibly TRBD1 on 6 matching bases. The CDR3 totals 12 residues. The germline V and J ends were trimmed by 1 base and 5 bases, with 6 bases remaining between them. Germline CDR1 is MGHRA and CDR2 is YSYEKL. CDR3 amino acids: CASSQGDNEQYF. Here the CDR3 DNA reads TGCGCCAGCAGCCAAGGGGACAACGAGCAGTACTTC.

The chain couples TRBV6-6 to TRBJ2-2, with 8 nucleotides matching TRBD1. Germline CDR1 reads MNHNY; CDR2 reads SVGAGI (reference sequence). The V and J ends lost 0 bases and 4 bases, in that order; junction bases with no gene match: 4. This CDR3 region has 16 residues. The CDR3, as DNA: TGTGCCAGCAGTTACTCACAGGGGGTTTCCACCGGGGAGCTGTTTTTT. Translated, it gives CASSYSQGVSTGELFF.

J is TRBJ1-2 and V is TRBV21-1; TRBD1, as called in the table, went unchecked against the DNA. TRBV21-1 is flagged as a pseudogene. The CDR3 is 12 amino acids. The CDR3 nucleotides are TGTGCCAGCAGGAACTACAGGGACGGCTACACCTTC. It is translated as CASRNYRDGYTF.

This chain uses TRBV7-9 with TRBJ2-5, with TRBD2 matching over 7 bases. CDR3 size: 16 residues. Germline trimming cut 5 bases from V and 3 bases from J; bases unmatched to any gene: 12. Germline CDR1 SEHNR, CDR2 FQNEAQ (reference sequence). CDR3 nucleotides: TGTGCCAGCAGCGCCCCGGGGCTGGCGGGGGAAGAGACCCAGTACTTC. Its protein is CASSAPGLAGEETQYF.

The rearrangement joins TRBV28 to TRBJ2-1, with TRBD2 as a possible D gene (5 bases). Trimming removed 3 bases at V and 9 bases at J, with 9 bases between. CDR1 is MDHEN, CDR2 SYDVKM, per germline. CDR3 length: 12 amino acids. The CDR3 DNA reads TGTGCCAGCAGTTTGTCTAGCATTGAGCAGTTCTTC. It specifies CASSLSSIEQFF. The variable domain in full, completed from reference TRBV28 and TRBJ2-1, reads DVKVTQSSRYLVKRTGEKVFLECVQDMDHENMFWYRQDPGLGLRLIYFSYDVKMKEKGDIPEGYSVSREKKERFSLILESASTNQTSMYLCASSLSSIEQFFGPGTRLTVL.

The chain is built from TRBV6-1 and TRBJ2-5, with 9 bases aligning to TRBD1. Trimming at V came to 4 bases and at J to 11 bases, leaving 2 bases not matched to a gene. This CDR3 spans 11 amino acids. From germline, CDR1 is MNHNS and CDR2 SASEGT. In DNA form, the CDR3 reads TGTGCCAGCAGTGGGACAGGGGAACAGTACTTC. As protein: CASSGTGEQYF.